This TCR beta chain was recorded in a study of blood T cell repertoires in COVID-19. Study-wide context: Nucleic acid was either cDNA or gDNA, and it came from T cells, B-cell-depleted T cells, or PBMCs.

Trimming cost V 5 bases and J 9 bases; bases outside gene matches: 10. CDR3 length: 14 residues. Per germline, CDR1 LNHDA and CDR2 SQIVND (reference sequence). Repertoires were generated with immunoSEQ multiplex PCR, while TCRdb's copy carries only in-frame clones and drops some. This repertoire shows roughly 120,000 clones, about nine tenths found once; its top ten account for 7.9%. The sequence came from a man aged 70-80 years who had recovered from COVID-19. The V gene is TRBV19, the J gene TRBJ2-1, with 7 bases fitting TRBD1. Sequenced: peripheral blood. CDR3: CASSPRLRDSEQFF. CDR3 coding DNA: TGTGCCAGTAGTCCTAGGCTCCGGGACAGTGAGCAGTTCTTC.